This TCR beta chain was sequenced for a study of blood T cell repertoires in COVID-19. Study details: There were acute and convalescent COVID-19 samples, and they came from the United States, Italy and Spain. Sample material is recorded as cDNA or gDNA derived from T cells, B-cell-depleted T cells, or PBMCs.

The CDR3 is made up of 14 amino acids. Trimming at V came to 3 bases and at J to 5 bases, leaving 5 bases not matched to a gene. Germline CDR1 reads LNHNV; CDR2 reads YYDKDF (reference sequence). Original analysis: Cell counts per sample came from amplifying reference gene primers. Libraries were prepared by immunoSEQ multiplex PCR; TCRdb keeps only in-frame clonotypes and omits some of them. V, J and clone size reflect that table, while D and trimming were determined from the DNA. The sample has some 190,000 clones; around 80% are singletons. Input material: peripheral blood. The source of this sequence is a woman aged 55-69 years with COVID-19, enrolled during active disease. The rearrangement joins TRBV15 to TRBJ2-5, with 8 bases that match TRBD1. In nucleotides, the CDR3 is TGTGCCACCAGCAGGACAGGGGAGTGGGAGACCCAGTACTTC. Amino acids: CATSRTGEWETQYF. Full variable domain (rest looked up from reference TRBV15 and TRBJ2-5): DAMVIQNPRYQVTQFGKPVTLSCSQTLNHNVMYWYQQKSSQAPKLLFHYYDKDFNNEADTPDNFQSRRPNTSFCFLDIRSPGLGDTAMYLCATSRTGEWETQYFGPGTRLLVL.